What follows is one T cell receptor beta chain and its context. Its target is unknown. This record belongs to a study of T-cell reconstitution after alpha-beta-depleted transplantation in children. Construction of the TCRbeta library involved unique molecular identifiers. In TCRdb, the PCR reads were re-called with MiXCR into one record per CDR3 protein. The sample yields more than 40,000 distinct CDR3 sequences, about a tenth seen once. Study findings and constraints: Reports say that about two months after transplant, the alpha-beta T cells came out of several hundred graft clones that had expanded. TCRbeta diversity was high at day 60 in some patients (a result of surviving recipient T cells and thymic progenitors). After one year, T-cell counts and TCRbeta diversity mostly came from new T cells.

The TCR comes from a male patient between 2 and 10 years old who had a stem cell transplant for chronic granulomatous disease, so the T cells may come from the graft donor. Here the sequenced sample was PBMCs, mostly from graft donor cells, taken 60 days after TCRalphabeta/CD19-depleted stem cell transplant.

The CDR3 protein is CASSFRTNYTGELFF. CDR3 sequence (DNA): TGTGCCAGCAGCTTTAGGACTAACTACACCGGGGAGCTGTTTTTT. The rearrangement joins TRBV7-9 to TRBJ2-2; weak D call: TRBD2 (6 bases). Germline-derived CDR1 and CDR2 are SEHNR and FQNEAQ (reference sequence). V lost 3 bases, J lost 3 bases, and 11 bases lay in between. The CDR3 contains 15 residues.